Here is one T cell receptor beta chain with its context. Its antigen is still unknown. The sample comes from a study of T cell responses to AZD1222 COVID-19 vaccine. General study points: There were repertoire samples only from the period after the peak T cell response.

This table comes from immunoSEQ multiplex PCR, and its TCRdb copy is limited to in-frame clones, with some not included. The profile shows 120,000 to 150,000 clones, over 75% of them singletons. The germline CDR1 and CDR2 sequences are KGHSH and LQKENI. V lost 0 bases, J lost 2 bases, and 7 bases lay in between. The CDR3 consists of 14 residues. This clonotype was obtained from an adult in good health. Source: peripheral blood, taken on day 0 of AZD1222 vaccination. The chain carries TRBV18 and TRBJ1-2; D gene unclear. The CDR3 reads CASSPPGYNYGYTF. The DNA of the CDR3 is TGTGCCAGCTCACCACCGGGATACAACTATGGCTACACCTTC.